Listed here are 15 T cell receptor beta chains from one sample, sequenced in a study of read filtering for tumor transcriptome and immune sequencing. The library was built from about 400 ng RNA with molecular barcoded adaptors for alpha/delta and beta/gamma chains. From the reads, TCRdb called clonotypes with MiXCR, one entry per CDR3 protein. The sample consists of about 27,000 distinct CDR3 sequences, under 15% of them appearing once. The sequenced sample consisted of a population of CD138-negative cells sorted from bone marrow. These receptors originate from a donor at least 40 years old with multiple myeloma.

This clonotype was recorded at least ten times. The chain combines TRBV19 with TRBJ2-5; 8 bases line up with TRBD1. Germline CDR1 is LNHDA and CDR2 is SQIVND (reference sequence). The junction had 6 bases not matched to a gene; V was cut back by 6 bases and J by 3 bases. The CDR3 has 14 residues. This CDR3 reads CASRQGAGEETQYF. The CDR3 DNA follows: TGTGCCAGTAGGCAGGGGGCGGGCGAAGAGACCCAGTACTTC.

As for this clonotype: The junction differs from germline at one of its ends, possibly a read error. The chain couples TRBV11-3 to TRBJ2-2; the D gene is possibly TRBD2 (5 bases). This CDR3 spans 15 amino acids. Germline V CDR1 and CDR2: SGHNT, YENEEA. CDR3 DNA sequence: TGTGCCAGCAGCCTAGCCGGGCAAAACACCGGGGAGCCGTTTTTT. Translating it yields CASSLAGQNTGEPFF.

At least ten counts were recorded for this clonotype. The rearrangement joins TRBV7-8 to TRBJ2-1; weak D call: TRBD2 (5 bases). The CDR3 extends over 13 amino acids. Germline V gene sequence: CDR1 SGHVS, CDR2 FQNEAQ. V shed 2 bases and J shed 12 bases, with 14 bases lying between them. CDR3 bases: TGTGCCAGCAGCTTACTGTTTTCTGAGGGGCAGTTCTTC. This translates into CASSLLFSEGQFF.

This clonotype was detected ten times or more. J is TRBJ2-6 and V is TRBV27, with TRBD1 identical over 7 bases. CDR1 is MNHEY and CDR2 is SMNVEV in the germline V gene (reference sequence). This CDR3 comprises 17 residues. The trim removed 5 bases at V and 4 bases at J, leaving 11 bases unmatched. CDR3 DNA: TGTGCCAGCAGTAGAATAATCACAGGGGCCGGGGCCAACGTCCTGACTTTC. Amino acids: CASSRIITGAGANVLTF.

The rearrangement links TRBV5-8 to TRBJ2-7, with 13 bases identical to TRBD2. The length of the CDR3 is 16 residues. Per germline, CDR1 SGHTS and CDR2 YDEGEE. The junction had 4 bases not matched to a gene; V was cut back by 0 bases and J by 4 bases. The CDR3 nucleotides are TGTGCCAGCAGCTTGGGGACTAGCGGGAGAATGTACGAGCAGTACTTC. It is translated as CASSLGTSGRMYEQYF.

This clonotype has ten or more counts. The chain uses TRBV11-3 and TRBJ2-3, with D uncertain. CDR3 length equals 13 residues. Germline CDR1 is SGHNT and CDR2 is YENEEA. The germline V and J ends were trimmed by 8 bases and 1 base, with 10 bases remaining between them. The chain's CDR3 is CASAYGGTDTQYF. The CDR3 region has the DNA TGTGCCAGCGCGTATGGGGGCACAGATACGCAGTATTTT.

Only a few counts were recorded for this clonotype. CDR3: CASSYSLFAQETQYF. The CDR3 DNA is TGTGCCAGCAGTTACTCGTTGTTTGCGCAAGAGACCCAGTACTTC. This sequence joins TRBV6-6 and TRBJ2-5; no firm D call. The V end was cut by 0 bases, the J end by 2 bases, with 10 bases between. This CDR3 comprises 15 residues. Germline V CDR1 and CDR2: MNHNY, SVGAGI (reference sequence).

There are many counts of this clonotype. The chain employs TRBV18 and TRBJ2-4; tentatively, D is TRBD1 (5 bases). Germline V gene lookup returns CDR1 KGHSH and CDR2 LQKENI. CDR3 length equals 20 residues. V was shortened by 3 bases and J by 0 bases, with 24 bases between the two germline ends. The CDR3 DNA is TGTGCCAGCTCACCGACGGGCACAGGCCTTACTCAGGTAGCCAAAAACATTCAGTACTTC. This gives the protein CASSPTGTGLTQVAKNIQYF. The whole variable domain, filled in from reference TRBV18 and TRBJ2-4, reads NAGVMQNPRHLVRRRGQEARLRCSPMKGHSHVYWYRQLPEEGLKFMVYLQKENIIDESGMPKERFSAEFPKEGPSILRIQQVVRGDSAAYFCASSPTGTGLTQVAKNIQYFGAGTRLSVL.

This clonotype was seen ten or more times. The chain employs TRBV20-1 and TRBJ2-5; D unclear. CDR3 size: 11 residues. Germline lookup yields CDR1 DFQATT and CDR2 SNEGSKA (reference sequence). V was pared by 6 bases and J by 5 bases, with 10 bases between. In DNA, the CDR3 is TGCAGTGCCCAACCGAGCGAGACCCAGTACTTC. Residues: CSAQPSETQYF.

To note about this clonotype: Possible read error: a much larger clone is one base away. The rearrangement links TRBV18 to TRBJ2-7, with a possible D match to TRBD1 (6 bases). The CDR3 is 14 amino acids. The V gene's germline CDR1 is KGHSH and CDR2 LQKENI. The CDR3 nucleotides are TGTGCCAGCTCACCACAACGGACAGCCTACAAGCAGTACTTC. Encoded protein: CASSPQRTAYKQYF.

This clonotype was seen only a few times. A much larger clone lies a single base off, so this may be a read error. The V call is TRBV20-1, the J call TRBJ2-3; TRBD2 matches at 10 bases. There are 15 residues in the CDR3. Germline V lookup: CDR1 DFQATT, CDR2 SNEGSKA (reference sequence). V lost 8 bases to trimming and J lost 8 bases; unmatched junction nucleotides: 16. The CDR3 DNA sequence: TGCAGTCCCCTTGCCCTAGCGGGAGTATCAGGTACGCAGTATTTT. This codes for CSPLALAGVSGTQYF.

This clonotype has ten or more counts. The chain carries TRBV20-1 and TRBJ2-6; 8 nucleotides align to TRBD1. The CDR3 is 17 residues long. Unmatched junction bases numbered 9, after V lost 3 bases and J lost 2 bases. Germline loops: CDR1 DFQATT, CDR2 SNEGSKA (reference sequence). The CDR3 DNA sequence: TGCAGTGCTAGTGGACAGGGTCGCTCACCTGGGGCCAACGTCCTGACTTTC. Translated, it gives CSASGQGRSPGANVLTF.

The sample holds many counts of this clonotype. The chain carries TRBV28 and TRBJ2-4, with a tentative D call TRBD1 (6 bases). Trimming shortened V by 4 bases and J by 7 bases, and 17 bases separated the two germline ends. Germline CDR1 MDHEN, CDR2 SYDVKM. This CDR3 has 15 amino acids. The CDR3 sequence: CASSSSGRGDNIQYF. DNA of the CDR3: TGTGCCAGCAGTTCATCCGGCAGGGGTGACAACATTCAGTACTTC.

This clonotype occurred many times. The CDR3 sequence: CASSYGPAEKLFF. The CDR3 region has the DNA TGTGCCAGCAGCTATGGGCCCGCTGAAAAACTGTTTTTT. The V call is TRBV7-9, the J call TRBJ1-4; unclear D gene. The CDR3 has 13 residues. Germline CDR1 and CDR2: SEHNR and FQNEAQ (reference sequence). Trimming shortened V by 4 bases and J by 7 bases, and 10 bases separated the two germline ends.

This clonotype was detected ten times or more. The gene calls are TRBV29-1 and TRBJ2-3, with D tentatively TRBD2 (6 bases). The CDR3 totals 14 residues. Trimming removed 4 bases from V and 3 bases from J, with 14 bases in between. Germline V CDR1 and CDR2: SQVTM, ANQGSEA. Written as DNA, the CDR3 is TGCAGCGTTGTATCCGCAGGGAGGACAGATACGCAGTATTTT. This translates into CSVVSAGRTDTQYF.